The rows below give T cell receptor beta chains drawn from one sample of a study of human T cells and chemical hapten exposure. MiXCR, run by TCRdb on the RACE reads, gives a single entry per CDR3 protein. The sample contains 95,000 to 100,000 distinct CDR3 sequences, 11% of which appear only once. The source was whole blood, collected in connection with sensitization to the hapten diphenylcyclopropenone (DPC). These receptors originate from an older woman with alopecia areata. Some clones in this sample may be carry-over from other donors' samples. The CDR3 runs from the conserved cysteine through the conserved F or W. The D gene is left open where the match is weak. Clone sizes are given selectively: once, few, many, or a class where the clone is expanded.

TRBV3-1,few,TRBJ1-1,.,TGTGCCAGCAGCCAAACTCTCACTGAAGCTTTCTTT,CASSQTLTEAFF
TRBV2,many,TRBJ2-7,.,TGTGCCAGCAGCTCAGACAGCTCCTACGAGCAGTACTTC,CASSSDSSYEQYF
TRBV6-1,many,TRBJ2-2,TRBD2,TGTGCCAGCAGTGTACATAGCGGGGGACCTCAGGGCGGGGAGCTGTTTTTT,CASSVHSGGPQGGELFF
TRBV7-9,.,TRBJ2-5,TRBD1,TGTGCCAGCAGCTCTACTACCCGGGACAGGGTTGAAGAGACCCAGTACTTC,CASSSTTRDRVEETQYF
TRBV20-1,many,TRBJ1-1,.,TGCAGTGCCGGGCCCGGGCAGGCAGCTTTCTTT,CSAGPGQAAFF
TRBV24-1,.,TRBJ2-2,.,TGTGCCACCAGTGATTTGGAGGCAGGGCGGGACACCGGGGAGCTGTTTTTT,CATSDLEAGRDTGELFF
TRBV7-9,.,TRBJ1-2,.,TGTGCCAGCAGCTCAGATAGATGGGGGCTCGGCTACACCTTC,CASSSDRWGLGYTF
TRBV7-2,few,TRBJ1-6,TRBD1,TGTGCCAGCAGCGCCAGGACAGGGACCCTTGGGAATTCACCCCTCCACTTT,CASSARTGTLGNSPLHF
TRBV5-4,.,TRBJ2-4,.,TGTGCCAGCAGCTTGTCCGGGGGCCCCCAAAACATTCAGTACTTC,CASSLSGGPQNIQYF
TRBV28,few,TRBJ2-1,.,TGTGCCAGCAGATACCTAGGGAGCTCCTACAATGAGCAGTTCTTC,CASRYLGSSYNEQFF
TRBV5-4,many,TRBJ1-2,.,TGTGCCAGCGGGCCGACGGCTGGCTACACCTTC,CASGPTAGYTF
TRBV7-9,many,TRBJ1-6,TRBD1,TGTGCCAGCAGTACGGGACAGAAGAATTCACCCCTCCACTTT,CASSTGQKNSPLHF
TRBV20-1,.,TRBJ2-3,.,TGCAGGTTTAGCGGTGTTAGCACAGATACGCAGTATTTT,CRFSGVSTDTQYF
TRBV6-2/TRBV6-3,few,TRBJ2-1,TRBD2,TGTGCCAGCACCCAGGGACTAGCGATTCGGAATGAGCAGTTCTTC,CASTQGLAIRNEQFF
TRBV6-6,few,TRBJ1-5,.,TGTGCCAGCTTTTTGGGGCACGGGAATCAGCCCCAGCATTTT,CASFLGHGNQPQHF
TRBV19,.,TRBJ1-1,.,TGTGCCAGTAGTCCGGAAGCTTTCTTT,CASSPEAFF
TRBV5-1,few,TRBJ2-7,.,TGCGCCAGCAGCCCGGCCATACAACGAGCCTACGAGCAGTACTTC,CASSPAIQRAYEQYF